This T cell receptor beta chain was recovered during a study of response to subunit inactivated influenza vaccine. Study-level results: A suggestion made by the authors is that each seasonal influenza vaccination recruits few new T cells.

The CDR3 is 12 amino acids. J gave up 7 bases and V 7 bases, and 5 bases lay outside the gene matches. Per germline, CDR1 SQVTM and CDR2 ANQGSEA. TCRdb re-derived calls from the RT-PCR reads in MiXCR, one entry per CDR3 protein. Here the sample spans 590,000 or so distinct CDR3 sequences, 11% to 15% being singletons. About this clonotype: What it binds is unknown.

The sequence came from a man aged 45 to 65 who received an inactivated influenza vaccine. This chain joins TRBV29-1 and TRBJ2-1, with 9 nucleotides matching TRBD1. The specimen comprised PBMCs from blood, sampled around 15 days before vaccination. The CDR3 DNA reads TGCAGCGCTGGGACAGGGAGTAATGAGCAGTTCTTC. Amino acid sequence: CSAGTGSNEQFF.